This T cell receptor (beta chain) came from a study of OX40 agonist ivuxolimab in advanced cancers. Overall study context: Ivuxolimab, an agonist antibody against OX40 (CD134), was given to patients. General observations from the study: Still undetermined is the antigen specificity of the expanded peripheral T cells. People who partly responded at 0.1-3.0 mg/kg had some of the least clonal expansion seen.

As concerns this clone: What it binds is not known.

TCRdb's copy holds only in-frame clones and misses some; the assay was immunoSEQ multiplex PCR. This table holds 75,000 to 90,000 clones, roughly 89% found once. With 2 bases removed from V and 5 bases from J, the gap between germline ends came to 13 bases. Germline CDR1 reads ENHRY; CDR2 reads SYGVKD. The CDR3 has 15 amino acids. The sample consisted of CD4+ or CD8+ T cells sorted from blood, taken in a trial of the OX40 agonist ivuxolimab. The sequence derives from an adult with an advanced solid tumor such as melanoma, head and neck, liver or kidney cancer. The chain employs TRBV10-3 and TRBJ2-1; possible D gene TRBD2, 6 bases. The CDR3 nucleotides are TGTGCCATCAGTGAGAGGGCGGGGTCTGACAATGAGCAGTTCTTC. This codes for CAISERAGSDNEQFF.